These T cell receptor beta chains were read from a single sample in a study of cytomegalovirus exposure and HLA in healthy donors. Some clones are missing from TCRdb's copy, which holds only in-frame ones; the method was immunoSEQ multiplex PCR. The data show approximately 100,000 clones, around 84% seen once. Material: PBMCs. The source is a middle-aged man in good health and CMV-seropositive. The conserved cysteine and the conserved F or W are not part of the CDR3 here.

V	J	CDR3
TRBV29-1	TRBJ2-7	SVELASDEQY
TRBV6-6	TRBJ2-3	ASSYGQGADTQY
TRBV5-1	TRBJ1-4	ASSLGDNNEKLF
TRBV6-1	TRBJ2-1	ASPGAGGYNEQF
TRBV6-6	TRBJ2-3	ASQVERGRTDTQY
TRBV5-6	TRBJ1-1	ASSLAVFPGEAF
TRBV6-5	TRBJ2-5	ASSQRRDSVKTQY
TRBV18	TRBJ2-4	ASSPRTGGTKNIQY
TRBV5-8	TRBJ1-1	ASSLSGGGGVAEAF
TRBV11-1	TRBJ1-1	ASRLAGGFEAF
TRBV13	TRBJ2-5	ASSLISSGDGETQY
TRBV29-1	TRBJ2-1	SVDRTGLYNEQF
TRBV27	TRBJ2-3	ASRSLAGVADTQY
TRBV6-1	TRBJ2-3	ASSIRQYTDTQY